Described below is a single TCR beta chain sequence and its context. Its antigen is unidentified. V lost 0 bases and J lost 4, with 7 bases in between. This CDR3 is built from 14 residues. Germline V gene data show CDR1 as MGHRA and CDR2 as YSYEKL. This sample stems from a study of cytomegalovirus exposure and HLA in healthy donors. Study-level background: A data release that came early held roughly 80 million unique TCRs from HLA-typed donors. Overall study findings and caveats: In most subjects, TCR beta sequences reportedly gave accurate predictions of HLA-A and HLA-B alleles.

The PCR had 60 Vbeta and 13 Jbeta primers. Some clones are missing from TCRdb's copy, which holds only in-frame ones; the method was immunoSEQ multiplex PCR. The table shows 110,000 to 150,000 clones, with over 80% occurring only once. This receptor was obtained from a female donor in good health and CMV-seronegative. The material sequenced was PBMCs. The chain employs TRBV4-1 and TRBJ1-3, with D hard to call. The CDR3 nucleotides are TGCGCCAGCAGCCAAGAATCGGGAGGAAACACCATATATTTT. This sequence encodes CASSQESGGNTIYF.